These 7 T cell receptor beta chains share one sample of origin, sequenced in a study of cytomegalovirus exposure and HLA in healthy donors. Sequenced by immunoSEQ multiplex PCR; TCRdb stores in-frame clones only, minus some. The sample lists roughly 300,000 clones, approximately 90% occurring once. Sample: PBMCs. The source is a young woman in good health and CMV-seronegative.

This clone was seen more than once but under ten times. J is TRBJ2-7 and V is TRBV10-3; D ambiguous. Germline V gene data show CDR1 as ENHRY and CDR2 as SYGVKD. This CDR3 is built from 11 residues. V was trimmed by 3 bases and J by 4 bases, leaving 4 bases between them. CDR3 in amino acids: CAISDPYEQYF. The CDR3, as DNA: TGTGCCATCAGTGACCCATACGAGCAGTACTTC.

The rearrangement uses TRBV10-1 and TRBJ2-7; D not resolved. Germline CDR1 WNHNN, CDR2 SYGVQD (reference sequence). Trimming removed 0 bases at V and 0 bases at J, with 6 bases between. The CDR3 is made up of 14 amino acids. CDR3 loop: CASSESLSSYEQYF. The CDR3, as DNA: TGCGCCAGCAGTGAGTCCCTCAGCTCCTACGAGCAGTACTTC.

As concerns this clone: This same CDR3 is encoded by further DNA sequences in the sample. The J gene is TRBJ1-1, the V gene TRBV5-1, with 7 bases lining up with TRBD1. CDR1 and CDR2 (germline): SGHRS, YFSETQ. This CDR3 is 13 amino acids long. Germline trimming cut 5 bases from V and 5 bases from J; bases unmatched to any gene: 6. The CDR3 DNA reads as TGCGCCAGCAGACGACAGGGTTGGACTGAAGCTTTCTTT. Translating it yields CASRRQGWTEAFF.

V is TRBV5-1 and J is TRBJ2-1; the D gene is possibly TRBD2 (6 bases). CDR1 SGHRS and CDR2 YFSETQ come from the germline V gene. The V gene lost 8 bases and the J gene lost 2 bases, with 17 bases spanning the gap. The CDR3 runs 15 residues. Here the CDR3 DNA reads TGCGCCAGTGCTCCGGGACTTACACCCTACAATGAGCAGTTCTTC. It yields the protein CASAPGLTPYNEQFF.

The rearrangement links TRBV29-1 to TRBJ1-1, with TRBD1 as a possible D gene (5 bases). CDR3 size: 14 residues. Deletions cut 2 bases from V and 1 base from J, with 11 bases between. Germline values: CDR1 SQVTM, CDR2 ANQGSEA. The CDR3 is CSVELWGKNTEAFF. The CDR3 DNA follows: TGCAGCGTTGAATTGTGGGGCAAGAACACTGAAGCTTTCTTT.

This clone has more than one count but fewer than ten. The J gene is TRBJ2-7, the V gene TRBV19, with 13 bases lining up with TRBD2. Looked up from germline, CDR1 is LNHDA and CDR2 is SQIVND (reference sequence). J gave up 3 bases and V 5 bases, and 1 base lay outside the gene matches. The CDR3 is 14 amino acids. CDR3 in DNA: TGTGCCAGTAGTTGGACTAGCGGGGGCTACGAGCAGTACTTC. Translated, it gives CASSWTSGGYEQYF.

V usage is TRBV9 and J usage is TRBJ2-3, with TRBD2 matching 7 bases. This CDR3 is 14 amino acids long. CDR1 and CDR2 (germline): SGDLS, YYNGEE. V was pared by 3 bases and J by 8 bases, with 9 bases of the junction left unmatched. The CDR3 spells CASSAGTMYGTQYF. The CDR3 DNA reads as TGTGCCAGCAGCGCAGGGACTATGTACGGTACGCAGTATTTT.